The 15 T cell receptor beta chains in this list originate from one sample, sequenced in a study of Ad26.COV2.S vaccination and SARS-CoV-2 variants. Repertoires were generated with immunoSEQ multiplex PCR, while TCRdb's copy carries only in-frame clones and drops some. The data hold about 320,000 clones, with about 90% observed a single time. Described treatment: some 19 received Ad26.COV2.S at low or high dose, single or two shots; roughly five received placebo; per-sample allocation not given. Samples analyzed were those drawn on day 63 after the first vaccine or placebo injection. The material sequenced was peripheral blood, taken in a trial of Ad26.COV2.S vaccine versus placebo. Receptor source: a person aged 18-65 years who received the Ad26.COV2.S COVID-19 vaccine or a placebo.

The chain has TRBV5-1 and TRBJ2-2; D tentatively fits TRBD1 or TRBD2 (5 bases each). Looked up from germline, CDR1 is SGHRS and CDR2 is YFSETQ. This CDR3 is built from 16 residues. The V end was cut by 6 bases, the J end by 0 bases, with 15 bases between. The DNA of the CDR3 is TGCGCCAGCACTCAAGAGGGGACCTCGAACACCGGGGAGCTGTTTTTT. This sequence encodes CASTQEGTSNTGELFF.

The gene calls are TRBV5-1 and TRBJ1-3; D gene unclear. The CDR3 is 15 residues long. V gave up 2 bases and J gave up 0 bases, with 9 bases separating them. The germline CDR1 and CDR2 sequences are SGHRS and YFSETQ. The CDR3 region has the DNA TGCGCCAGCAGCTTCGGGAGCACCTCTGGAAACACCATATATTTT. It yields the protein CASSFGSTSGNTIYF.

A single count supports this clone. The chain employs TRBV5-1 and TRBJ2-7, with 10 nucleotides matching TRBD2. Germline V gives CDR1 SGHRS, CDR2 YFSETQ. The CDR3 runs to 14 residues. After removal of 4 bases from V and 8 bases from J, the junction contained 9 bases not matched to a gene. For the CDR3, the DNA is TGCGCCAGCAGCCATAGGACTAGCGGTGAGCAGCAGTACTTC. Its translation: CASSHRTSGEQQYF.

The CDR3 loop is CASSMRTSGGALYEQFF. The CDR3 DNA reads TGTGCCAGTAGTATGAGGACTAGCGGGGGGGCTTTATATGAGCAGTTCTTC. The V call is TRBV19, the J call TRBJ2-1; 15 nucleotides agree with TRBD2. This CDR3 is 17 amino acids long. Germline V gene sequence: CDR1 LNHDA, CDR2 SQIVND (reference sequence). V lost 3 bases and J lost 8; bases outside the gene matches: 8.

This chain links TRBV6-1 with TRBJ1-5; D is possibly TRBD1 (6 bases). Looked up from germline, CDR1 is MNHNS and CDR2 is SASEGT. This CDR3 comprises 16 residues. The V and J ends lost 3 bases and 7 bases respectively, with 19 bases between them. The CDR3 DNA sequence: TGTGCCAGCAGTGAGACAGGAATGATAGCAGGGCAGCCCCAGCATTTT. Translating gives CASSETGMIAGQPQHF.

This sequence joins TRBV5-1 and TRBJ1-1, with unresolved D. The CDR3 has 13 amino acids. Trimming shortened V by 4 bases and J by 8 bases, and 15 bases separated the two germline ends. Germline V gives CDR1 SGHRS, CDR2 YFSETQ. The DNA for the CDR3 is TGCGCCAGCAGCCCGTGGGGTGAGTCCGAAGCTTTCTTT. Amino acid sequence: CASSPWGESEAFF.

The chain joins TRBV7-9 to TRBJ2-2; 9 nucleotides match TRBD1. The CDR3 is 16 amino acids. The V and J ends lost 3 bases and 8 bases, in that order; junction bases with no gene match: 10. Looked up from germline, CDR1 is SEHNR and CDR2 is FQNEAQ (reference sequence). DNA of the CDR3: TGTGCCAGCAGCTTTGCGACAGGGGGATTCTCGGGGGAGCTGTTTTTT. This encodes CASSFATGGFSGELFF.

This chain uses TRBV10-1 with TRBJ2-3; D not certain. The CDR3 covers 11 residues. V lost 5 bases, J lost 6 bases, and 6 bases lay in between. Germline V gene sequence: CDR1 WNHNN, CDR2 SYGVQD (reference sequence). CDR3 DNA: TGCGCCAGCAGTCCTATTGATACGCAGTATTTT. Translating gives CASSPIDTQYF.

This clone turned up a few times. This chain joins TRBV9 and TRBJ2-1; D possibly corresponds to TRBD2 (5 bases). Trimming stripped 0 bases from V and 3 bases from J, with 13 bases between. Germline V CDR1 and CDR2: SGDLS, YYNGEE. This CDR3 has 16 amino acids. CDR3 residues: CASSVERVVGYNEQFF. The CDR3 bases are TGTGCCAGCAGCGTAGAGAGGGTTGTTGGCTACAATGAGCAGTTCTTC.

V and J are TRBV5-6 and TRBJ2-7; D unclear. Per the germline V gene, CDR1 is SGHDT and CDR2 is YYEEEE. The CDR3 is 12 residues long. V dropped 0 bases and J dropped 3 bases, with 4 bases sitting between them. CDR3 sequence: CASSLAVYEQYF. For the CDR3, the DNA is TGTGCCAGCAGCTTGGCCGTCTACGAGCAGTACTTC.

The V and J genes are TRBV3-1 (or the pseudogene TRBV3-2) and TRBJ1-6, with D possibly being TRBD1 (5 bases). Germline V lookup: CDR1 LGHDT, CDR2 YNNKEL (reference sequence). CDR3 length: 15 amino acids. Trimming pared 4 bases from V and 4 bases from J, leaving 11 bases between. As DNA, the CDR3 is TGTGCCAGCAGCCCGACAGCGGGTTATAATTCACCCCTCCACTTT. Translating it yields CASSPTAGYNSPLHF.

This clone has just one count. The chain uses TRBV7-9 and TRBJ1-6, with D unresolved. With 3 bases removed from V and 5 bases from J, the gap between germline ends came to 20 bases. The CDR3 is 18 amino acids. Looked up from germline, CDR1 is SEHNR and CDR2 is FQNEAQ (reference sequence). CDR3 in amino acids: CASSLILTRDLDNSPLHF. The DNA of the CDR3 is TGTGCCAGCAGCTTGATCTTAACGCGGGATTTAGATAATTCACCCCTCCACTTT.

V is TRBV5-5 and J is TRBJ1-2, with TRBD1 matching over 7 bases. Germline-derived CDR1 and CDR2 are SGHKS and YYEKEE (reference sequence). The CDR3 totals 16 residues. Trimming at V came to 4 bases and at J to 8 bases, leaving 17 bases not matched to a gene. CDR3 region: CASSPPRTGPVGGYTF. Here the CDR3 DNA reads TGTGCCAGCAGCCCGCCACGGACAGGTCCCGTAGGGGGCTACACCTTC.

This chain links TRBV29-1 with TRBJ2-6; possible D gene TRBD2, 5 bases. Germline-derived CDR1 and CDR2 are SQVTM and ANQGSEA. Trimming took 6 bases from V and 0 from J, leaving 12 bases between them. The CDR3 runs to 15 residues. The CDR3 sequence is CSVGLLGSGANVLTF. In DNA form, the CDR3 reads TGCAGCGTAGGGCTACTAGGCTCTGGGGCCAACGTCCTGACTTTC.

The rearrangement joins TRBV15 to TRBJ1-1, with D uncertain. Germline V gene data show CDR1 as LNHNV and CDR2 as YYDKDF (reference sequence). The CDR3 is 17 amino acids. Trimming pared 5 bases from V and 0 bases from J, leaving 19 bases between. This chain's CDR3 is CATSDRIWETVNTEAFF. The CDR3 DNA is TGTGCCACCAGCGATCGGATCTGGGAGACGGTGAACACTGAAGCTTTCTTT. The variable domain in full, completed from reference TRBV15 and TRBJ1-1, reads DAMVIQNPRYQVTQFGKPVTLSCSQTLNHNVMYWYQQKSSQAPKLLFHYYDKDFNNEADTPDNFQSRRPNTSFCFLDIRSPGLGDTAMYLCATSDRIWETVNTEAFFGQGTRLTVV.